Presented here are 25 T cell receptor beta chains from one specimen sequenced in a study of T cells after yellow fever vaccination. One entry per CDR3 protein results from TCRdb running MiXCR on the 5' RACE reads. The sample records about 320,000 distinct CDR3 sequences, 12% being singletons. This material consisted of CD4+ T cells sorted from PBMCs, taken 15 days after the yellow fever booster vaccination. The receptors derive from a man aged 18 to 30 who received the YFV17D yellow fever vaccine.

This rearrangement joins TRBV5-6 to TRBJ2-7; 8 nucleotides agree with TRBD1. Germline CDR1 reads SGHDT; CDR2 reads YYEEEE. The CDR3 contains 12 residues. Trimming cost V 7 bases and J 6 bases; bases outside gene matches: 6. CDR3 in DNA: TGTGCCAGCGGACAGGGACCTGGCGAGCAGTACGTC. It encodes CASGQGPGEQYV.

The chain links TRBV21-1 to TRBJ1-2; the D call in the table, TRBD1, was not verified against the DNA. TRBV21-1 is labeled a pseudogene. This CDR3 region has 16 residues. The CDR3 region has the DNA TGTGCCAGCAGCAAAGCCCCTCGACAGGGGTCGGCTGGCTACACCTTC. It specifies CASSKAPRQGSAGYTF.

This clonotype was found a few times. V usage is TRBV3-1 and J usage is TRBJ1-6; D is uncertain. The CDR3 runs 15 residues. The germline CDR1 and CDR2 sequences are LGHDT and YNNKEL (reference sequence). V was trimmed by 10 bases and J by 2 bases, leaving 15 bases between them. The chain's CDR3 is CATKKGDAYNSPLHF. DNA of the CDR3: TGTGCCACCAAGAAAGGAGACGCCTATAATTCACCCCTCCACTTT.

The V gene is TRBV9, the J gene TRBJ1-1; no clear D. Trimming cost V 0 bases and J 1 base, with 7 bases left between them. The length of the CDR3 is 14 residues. In germline, CDR1 is SGDLS, CDR2 YYNGEE. CDR3 residues: CASSVVTQNTEAFF. The CDR3 DNA is TGTGCCAGCAGCGTAGTCACTCAGAACACTGAAGCTTTCTTT. The whole variable domain, filled in from reference TRBV9 and TRBJ1-1, reads DSGVTQTPKHLITATGQRVTLRCSPRSGDLSVYWYQQSLDQGLQFLIQYYNGEERAKGNILERFSAQQFPDLHSELNLSSLELGDSALYFCASSVVTQNTEAFFGQGTRLTVV.

This clonotype was observed a handful of times. The chain carries TRBV10-3 and TRBJ2-1; D is uncertain. The CDR3 is made up of 13 amino acids. Trimming left V 7 bases short and J 1 base short, with 8 bases between. Per germline, CDR1 ENHRY and CDR2 SYGVKD. As DNA, the CDR3 is TGTGCCATCACACCTGGGTCCTACAATGAGCAGTTCTTC. Translated: CAITPGSYNEQFF.

This clonotype was found many times. The chain combines TRBV7-2 with TRBJ2-5; TRBD2 agrees at 13 bases. There are 15 residues in the CDR3. Germline CDR1 is SGHTA and CDR2 is FQGNSA. With 3 bases clipped from V and 7 bases from J, the junction kept 5 bases outside the gene matches. The CDR3 DNA reads as TGTGCCAGCAGCTTTGGGACTAGCGGGGTCGGGACCCAGTACTTC. It yields the protein CASSFGTSGVGTQYF.

The rearrangement uses TRBV2 and TRBJ1-5, with D uncertain. V was pared by 3 bases and J by 6 bases, with 12 bases between. The CDR3 runs to 14 residues. Germline V gene sequence: CDR1 SNHLY, CDR2 FYNNEI. CDR3 nucleotides: TGTGCCAGCAGTGAGCGGGCAGATAGTCAGCCCCAGCATTTT. Translated: CASSERADSQPQHF.

This clonotype was detected ten times or more. The rearrangement joins TRBV18 to TRBJ1-5, with TRBD1 matching 11 bases. Trimming removed 4 bases from V and 7 bases from J; junction bases left unmatched: 6. The CDR3 is 15 amino acids. Germline CDR1 is KGHSH and CDR2 is LQKENI. CDR3 in amino acids: CASSLDRGHQQPQHF. As DNA, the CDR3 is TGTGCCAGCTCACTGGACAGGGGGCATCAACAGCCCCAGCATTTT. Variable domain in full (rest from reference TRBV18 and TRBJ1-5): NAGVMQNPRHLVRRRGQEARLRCSPMKGHSHVYWYRQLPEEGLKFMVYLQKENIIDESGMPKERFSAEFPKEGPSILRIQQVVRGDSAAYFCASSLDRGHQQPQHFGDGTRLSIL.

The chain employs TRBV7-2 and TRBJ2-5, with TRBD2 matching over 10 bases. CDR3 length: 16 residues. Germline CDR1 and CDR2: SGHTA and FQGNSA. After removal of 5 bases from V and 5 bases from J, the junction contained 11 bases not matched to a gene. CDR3 protein: CASSPGVAGGLETQYF. The DNA for the CDR3 is TGTGCCAGCAGCCCCGGGGTAGCGGGGGGCCTGGAGACCCAGTACTTC.

This chain links TRBV30 with TRBJ1-5; a weak D match, TRBD1 (5 bases). Between the trimmed V and J ends, which lost 3 bases and 5 bases, there was a span of 8 bases. Germline V gene sequence: CDR1 GTSNPN, CDR2 SVGIG (reference sequence). CDR3 length: 12 amino acids. The CDR3 DNA reads TGTGCCTGGAGCCGGGGGGATCAGCCCCAGCATTTT. Protein: CAWSRGDQPQHF.

The chain uses TRBV12-3 or TRBV12-4 and TRBJ2-5, with 8 bases fitting TRBD2. V lost 8 bases to trimming and J lost 6 bases; unmatched junction nucleotides: 11. This CDR3 is 14 amino acids long. The CDR3 protein is CASLNGGAGQTQYF. CDR3 bases: TGTGCCAGCTTAAACGGGGGGGCCGGACAGACCCAGTACTTC.

The V and J genes are TRBV4-1 and TRBJ2-1, with 9 bases identical to TRBD2. The V gene's germline CDR1 is MGHRA and CDR2 YSYEKL. V trimming: 1 base; J trimming: 7 bases; junction bases outside the gene matches: 14. This CDR3 is built from 18 residues. The CDR3 coding sequence is TGCGCCAGCAGCCAAGCTCCTGGGCGGGGGGGATTTGGGAATGAGCAGTTCTTC. Its protein is CASSQAPGRGGFGNEQFF.

This clonotype has only a few counts. The rearrangement joins TRBV5-1 to TRBJ1-1, with TRBD1 matching 7 bases. The junction had 6 bases not matched to a gene; V was cut back by 1 base and J by 0 bases. CDR1 is SGHRS and CDR2 is YFSETQ in the germline V gene. The CDR3 loop spans 16 amino acids. The CDR3 is CASSLRGGAMNTEAFF. The CDR3 region has the DNA TGCGCCAGCAGCTTGCGAGGGGGCGCGATGAACACTGAAGCTTTCTTT.

This clonotype was counted only a few times. This sequence joins TRBV7-6 and TRBJ2-1, with 12 bases that match TRBD1. The CDR3 runs 16 residues. CDR1 and CDR2 from the germline V gene are SGHVS and FNYEAQ. J lost 9 bases, V lost 4 bases, and 10 bases had no gene match. The CDR3: CASSSWGQGAAGEQFF. In DNA, the CDR3 is TGTGCCAGCAGCTCCTGGGGACAGGGGGCTGCGGGTGAGCAGTTCTTC.

This clonotype turned up a few times. The J gene is TRBJ2-3, the V gene TRBV25-1, with D hard to call. Germline loops: CDR1 MGHDK, CDR2 SYGVNS. CDR3 length: 15 amino acids. Trimming pared 9 bases from V and 0 bases from J, leaving 16 bases between. The CDR3 sequence is CASTQDVTSTDTQYF. The CDR3 DNA is TGTGCCAGTACCCAGGACGTTACTAGCACAGATACGCAGTATTTT.

This chain connects TRBV3-1 to TRBJ2-3, with D perhaps assigned TRBD1 or TRBD2 (5 bases each). V was clipped by 2 bases and J by 4 bases, with 7 bases between them. Germline-derived CDR1 and CDR2 are LGHDT and YNNKEL (reference sequence). The CDR3 consists of 13 residues. CDR3 protein: CASSQRGPDTQYF. In DNA form, the CDR3 reads TGTGCCAGCAGCCAACGGGGACCAGATACGCAGTATTTT.

This clonotype was recorded many times. The chain uses TRBV11-2 and TRBJ2-1, with D perhaps being TRBD1 or TRBD2 (5 bases each). The germline CDR1 and CDR2 sequences are SGHAT and FQNNGV. The CDR3 has 14 amino acids. Between the trimmed V and J ends, which lost 5 bases and 10 bases, there was a span of 18 bases. The CDR3 sequence is CASSEGLQGNEQFF. CDR3 bases: TGTGCCAGCAGCGAGGGCCTCCAGGGCAACGAGCAGTTCTTC. The whole variable domain, filled in from reference TRBV11-2 and TRBJ2-1, reads EAGVAQSPRYKIIEKRQSVAFWCNPISGHATLYWYQQILGQGPKLLIQFQNNGVVDDSQLPKDRFSAERLKGVDSTLKIQPAKLEDSAVYLCASSEGLQGNEQFFGPGTRLTVL.

The sample holds a few counts of this clonotype. This rearrangement joins TRBV12-3 or TRBV12-4 to TRBJ1-1; D uncertain. Trimming stripped 3 bases from V and 3 bases from J, with 11 bases between. The CDR3 has 14 residues. This chain's CDR3 is CASSFDPRDTEAFF. As DNA, the CDR3 is TGTGCCAGCAGTTTTGACCCCCGGGACACTGAAGCTTTCTTT.

The rearrangement uses TRBV2 and TRBJ2-3, with D tentatively TRBD2 (7 bases). V was pared by 7 bases and J by 3 bases, with 14 bases between. This CDR3 has 14 amino acids. The germline V gene has CDR1 SNHLY and CDR2 FYNNEI. CDR3 sequence (DNA): TGTGCCAGCATGGACAGCGGGGTTACAGATACGCAGTATTTT. It is translated as CASMDSGVTDTQYF. Full variable domain (rest looked up from reference TRBV2 and TRBJ2-3): EPEVTQTPSHQVTQMGQEVILRCVPISNHLYFYWYRQILGQKVEFLVSFYNNEISEKSEIFDDQFSVERPDGSNFTLKIRSTKLEDSAMYFCASMDSGVTDTQYFGPGTRLTVL.

This clonotype was seen a handful of times. The CDR3 protein is CASSLRLASRTDTQYF. CDR3 bases: TGTGCCAGCAGCTTGAGACTAGCGAGCCGCACAGATACGCAGTATTTT. V and J are TRBV5-5 and TRBJ2-3; 8 nucleotides match TRBD2. The V and J ends lost 1 base and 1 base, in that order; junction bases with no gene match: 5. Germline CDR1 reads SGHKS; CDR2 reads YYEKEE (reference sequence). The CDR3 has 16 amino acids. Combining the CDR3 with reference TRBV5-5 and TRBJ2-3 gives the whole variable domain DAGVTQSPTHLIKTRGQQVTLRCSPISGHKSVSWYQQVLGQGPQFIFQYYEKEERGRGNFPDRFSARQFPNYSSELNVNALLLGDSALYLCASSLRLASRTDTQYFGPGTRLTVL.

The chain combines TRBV7-3 with TRBJ2-2, with a tentative D call TRBD2 (7 bases). Germline V gene sequence: CDR1 SGHTA, CDR2 FQGTGA. With 1 base removed from V and 3 bases from J, the gap between germline ends came to 9 bases. This CDR3 has 15 residues. The CDR3 here is CASSLRGGDTGELFF. CDR3 DNA: TGTGCCAGCAGCTTAAGGGGGGGCGACACCGGGGAGCTGTTTTTT.

On this clonotype itself: Sequence at one end of the junction differs from germline and may be a read error. The rearrangement uses TRBV3-1 and TRBJ2-3; unclear D gene. The CDR3 runs to 14 residues. CDR1 and CDR2 (germline): LGHDT, YNNKEL (reference sequence). The CDR3 is CASSRTSIRDTQYF. The DNA of the CDR3 is TGTGCCAGCAGCCGGACCAGCATTAGGGATACGCAGTACTTT.

In this sample, this clonotype turned up a few times. The chain recombines TRBV20-1 with TRBJ1-5; a weak D match, TRBD1 (5 bases). The germline V and J ends were trimmed by 3 bases and 6 bases, with 15 bases remaining between them. CDR1 is DFQATT and CDR2 is SNEGSKA in the germline V gene (reference sequence). This CDR3 spans 14 amino acids. CDR3 sequence reads: CSARVEGAGQPQHF. Here the CDR3 DNA reads TGCAGTGCTAGGGTGGAAGGGGCCGGTCAGCCCCAGCATTTT.

This clonotype was seen ten or more times. This chain joins TRBV12-3 or TRBV12-4 and TRBJ1-2; D perhaps matches TRBD1 (6 bases). V lost 3 bases and J 4 bases, leaving 6 bases between the germline ends. The CDR3 covers 12 residues. CDR3 amino acids: CASSFRGYGYTF. The DNA for the CDR3 is TGTGCCAGCAGTTTCAGGGGCTATGGCTACACCTTC.

The chain recombines TRBV7-2 with TRBJ1-2; TRBD1 aligns across 8 bases. The CDR3 loop spans 15 amino acids. CDR1 is SGHTA, CDR2 FQGNSA, per germline. V lost 5 bases, J lost 4 bases, and 9 bases stayed unmatched. DNA of the CDR3: TGTGCCAGCAGCCCAGACAGGGGAAGGGGCTATGGCTACACCTTC. As protein: CASSPDRGRGYGYTF.